The sample holds a few counts of the clone carrying this TCR beta chain. Its antigen is not identified. From the RACE reads, TCRdb called clonotypes with MiXCR, one entry per CDR3 protein. The data hold 150,000 to 200,000 distinct CDR3 sequences, with around a quarter observed a single time. Documented time point: patch test 3, about 24 weeks after DPC sensitization. Noted treatment: therapeutic diphenylcyclopropenone sensitization with weekly scalp DPC. Venepuncture was done earlier than the placement of each patch test. The template was total RNA from unfractionated whole blood. The data were obtained in a study of human T cells and chemical hapten exposure. Findings and caveats of the study: Because they had alopecia, donors may respond immunologically unlike healthy people.

Germline lookup yields CDR1 SEHNR and CDR2 FQNEAQ (reference sequence). The CDR3 runs to 15 residues. V shed 5 bases, J shed 1 base, and the junction held 3 bases outside the gene matches. This clonotype was sampled from a woman under 30 with alopecia areata. Some clones in this sample may be carry-over from other donors' samples. The specimen was whole blood, collected in connection with sensitization to the hapten diphenylcyclopropenone (DPC). This rearrangement joins TRBV7-9 to TRBJ2-1, with 9 positions matching TRBD2. The CDR3 here is CASSPLAGSYNEQFF. CDR3 DNA: TGTGCCAGCAGCCCGCTAGCGGGATCCTACAATGAGCAGTTCTTC.